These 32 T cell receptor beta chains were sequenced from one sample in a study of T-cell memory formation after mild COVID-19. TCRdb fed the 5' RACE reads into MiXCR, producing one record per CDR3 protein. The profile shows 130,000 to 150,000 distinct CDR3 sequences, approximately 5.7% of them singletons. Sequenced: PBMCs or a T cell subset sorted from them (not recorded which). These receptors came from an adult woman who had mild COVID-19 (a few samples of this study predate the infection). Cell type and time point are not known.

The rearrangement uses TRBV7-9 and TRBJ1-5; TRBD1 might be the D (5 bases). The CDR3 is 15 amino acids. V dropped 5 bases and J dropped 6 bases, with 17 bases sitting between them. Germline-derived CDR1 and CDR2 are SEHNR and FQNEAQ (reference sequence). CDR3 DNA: TGTGCCAGCAGCGTCGGGGCAGTCAGCGGTCAGCCCCAGCATTTT. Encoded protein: CASSVGAVSGQPQHF.

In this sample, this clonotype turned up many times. The CDR3 loop reads CASSLPGTYNTEAFF. CDR3 bases: TGTGCCAGCAGCTTGCCCGGGACCTATAACACTGAAGCTTTCTTT. The J gene is TRBJ1-1, the V gene TRBV5-4; weak D call: TRBD1 (5 bases). The CDR3 covers 15 residues. Germline lookup yields CDR1 SGHNT and CDR2 YYREEE (reference sequence). Trimming cost V 1 base and J 2 bases, with 12 bases left between them.

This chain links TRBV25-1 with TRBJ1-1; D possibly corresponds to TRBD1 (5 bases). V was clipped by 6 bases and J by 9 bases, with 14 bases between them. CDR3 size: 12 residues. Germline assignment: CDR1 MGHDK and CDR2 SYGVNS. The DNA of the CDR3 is TGTGCCAGCAGCCCCTCCGGGGGAAAAGCTTTCTTT. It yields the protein CASSPSGGKAFF.

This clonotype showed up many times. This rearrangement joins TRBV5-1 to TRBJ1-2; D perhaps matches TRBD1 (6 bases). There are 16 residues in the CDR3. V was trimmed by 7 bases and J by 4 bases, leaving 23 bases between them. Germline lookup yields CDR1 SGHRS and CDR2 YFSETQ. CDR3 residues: CASASGTQYNFYGYTF. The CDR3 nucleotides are TGCGCCAGCGCCTCCGGGACACAGTACAATTTCTATGGCTACACCTTC.

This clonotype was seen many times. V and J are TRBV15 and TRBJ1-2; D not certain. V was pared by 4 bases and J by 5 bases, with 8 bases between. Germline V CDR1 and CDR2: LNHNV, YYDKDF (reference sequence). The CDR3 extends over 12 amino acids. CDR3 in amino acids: CATSNQEYGYTF. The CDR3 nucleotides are TGTGCCACCAGCAATCAGGAATATGGCTACACCTTC.

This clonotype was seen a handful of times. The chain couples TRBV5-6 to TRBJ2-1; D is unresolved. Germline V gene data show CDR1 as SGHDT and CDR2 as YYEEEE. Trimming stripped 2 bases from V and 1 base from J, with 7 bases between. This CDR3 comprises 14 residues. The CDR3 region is CASSFTSSYNEQFF. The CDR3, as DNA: TGTGCCAGCAGCTTCACTTCGTCCTACAATGAGCAGTTCTTC.

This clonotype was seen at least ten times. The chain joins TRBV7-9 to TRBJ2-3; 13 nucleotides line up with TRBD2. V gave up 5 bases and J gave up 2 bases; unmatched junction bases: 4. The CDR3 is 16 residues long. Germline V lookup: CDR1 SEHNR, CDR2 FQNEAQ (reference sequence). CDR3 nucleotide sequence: TGTGCCAGCAGCGCGGGACTAGCGGGGAACACAGATACGCAGTATTTT. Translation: CASSAGLAGNTDTQYF.

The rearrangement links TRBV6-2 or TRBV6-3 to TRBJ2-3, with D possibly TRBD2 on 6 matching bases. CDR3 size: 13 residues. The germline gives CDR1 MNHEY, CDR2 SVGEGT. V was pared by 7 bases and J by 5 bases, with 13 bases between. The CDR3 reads CASIERGRDTQYF. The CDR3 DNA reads TGTGCCAGCATCGAACGGGGGAGAGATACGCAGTATTTT.

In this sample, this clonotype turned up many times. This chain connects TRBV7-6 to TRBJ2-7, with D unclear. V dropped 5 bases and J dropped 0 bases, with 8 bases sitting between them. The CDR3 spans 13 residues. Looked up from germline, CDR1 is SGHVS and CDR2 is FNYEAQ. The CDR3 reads CASSPTPSYEQYF. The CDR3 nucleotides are TGTGCCAGCAGCCCGACCCCCTCCTACGAGCAGTACTTC.

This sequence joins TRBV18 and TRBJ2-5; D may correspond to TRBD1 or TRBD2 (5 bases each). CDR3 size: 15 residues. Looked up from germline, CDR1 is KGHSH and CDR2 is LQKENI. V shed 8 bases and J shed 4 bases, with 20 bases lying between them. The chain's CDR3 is CASNRAHGTPETQYF. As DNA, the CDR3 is TGTGCCAGCAACCGAGCTCACGGGACCCCAGAGACCCAGTACTTC.

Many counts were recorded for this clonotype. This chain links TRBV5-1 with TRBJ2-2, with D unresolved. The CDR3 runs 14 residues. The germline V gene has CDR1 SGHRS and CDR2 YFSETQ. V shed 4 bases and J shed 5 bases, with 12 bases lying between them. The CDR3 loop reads CASSTTLGTGELFF. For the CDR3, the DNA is TGCGCCAGCAGCACGACACTCGGGACCGGGGAGCTGTTTTTT.

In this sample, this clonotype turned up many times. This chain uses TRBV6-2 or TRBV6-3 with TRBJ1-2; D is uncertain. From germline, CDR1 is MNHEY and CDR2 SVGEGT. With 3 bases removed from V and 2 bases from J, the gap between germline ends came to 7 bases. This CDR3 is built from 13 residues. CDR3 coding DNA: TGTGCCAGCAGTTATGGACGGAACTATGGCTACACCTTC. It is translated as CASSYGRNYGYTF.

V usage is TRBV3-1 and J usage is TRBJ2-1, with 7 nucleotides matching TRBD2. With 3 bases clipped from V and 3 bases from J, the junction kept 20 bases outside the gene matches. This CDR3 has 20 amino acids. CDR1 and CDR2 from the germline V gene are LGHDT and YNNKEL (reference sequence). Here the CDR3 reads CASSQEARSKSGAVYNEQFF. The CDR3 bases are TGTGCCAGCAGCCAGGAAGCAAGGAGTAAGAGCGGGGCCGTCTACAATGAGCAGTTCTTC.

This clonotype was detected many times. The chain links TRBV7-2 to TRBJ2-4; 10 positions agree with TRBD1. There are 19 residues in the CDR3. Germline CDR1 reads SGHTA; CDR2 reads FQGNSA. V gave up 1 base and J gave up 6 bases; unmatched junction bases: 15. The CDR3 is CASSLGPIFGTGEVNIQYF. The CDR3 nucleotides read TGTGCCAGCAGCTTAGGCCCGATATTCGGGACAGGGGAGGTAAACATTCAGTACTTC.

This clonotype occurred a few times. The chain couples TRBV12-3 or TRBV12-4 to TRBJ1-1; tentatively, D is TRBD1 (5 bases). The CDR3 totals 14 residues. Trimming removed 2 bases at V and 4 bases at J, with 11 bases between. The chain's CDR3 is CASSLQGVGTEAFF. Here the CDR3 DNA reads TGTGCCAGCAGTTTACAGGGTGTCGGCACTGAAGCTTTCTTT.

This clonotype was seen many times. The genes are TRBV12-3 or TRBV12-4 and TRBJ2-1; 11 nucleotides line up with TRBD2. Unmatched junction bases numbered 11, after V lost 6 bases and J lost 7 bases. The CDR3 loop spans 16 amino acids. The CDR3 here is CASSPLLAGVPNEQFF. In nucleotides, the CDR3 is TGTGCCAGCAGCCCCCTACTAGCGGGGGTTCCGAATGAGCAGTTCTTC.

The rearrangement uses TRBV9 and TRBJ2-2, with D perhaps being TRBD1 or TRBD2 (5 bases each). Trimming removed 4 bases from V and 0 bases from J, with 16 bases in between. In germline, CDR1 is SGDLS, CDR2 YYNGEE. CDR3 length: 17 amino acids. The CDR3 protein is CASSLWWDVPNTGELFF. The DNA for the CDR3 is TGTGCCAGCAGCCTATGGTGGGACGTCCCGAACACCGGGGAGCTGTTTTTT.

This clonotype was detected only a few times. The CDR3 loop is CASSPGTTNDGQYF. The CDR3 region has the DNA TGCGCCAGCAGCCCCGGGACTACCAATGATGGCCAGTACTTC. The chain is built from TRBV5-1 and TRBJ2-5, with 7 nucleotides matching TRBD2. Germline V CDR1 and CDR2: SGHRS, YFSETQ. J was trimmed by 10 bases and V by 4 bases; bases with no gene match: 13. The CDR3 runs to 14 residues.

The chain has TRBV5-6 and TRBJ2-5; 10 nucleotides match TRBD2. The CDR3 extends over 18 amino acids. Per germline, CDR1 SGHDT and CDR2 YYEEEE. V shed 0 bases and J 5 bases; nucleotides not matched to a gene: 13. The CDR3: CASSLAGSAGGPGETQYF. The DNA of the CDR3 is TGTGCCAGCAGCTTGGCCGGGTCAGCGGGGGGGCCAGGGGAGACCCAGTACTTC. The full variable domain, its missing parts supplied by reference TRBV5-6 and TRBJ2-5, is DAGVTQSPTHLIKTRGQQVTLRCSPKSGHDTVSWYQQALGQGPQFIFQYYEEEERQRGNFPDRFSGHQFPNYSSELNVNALLLGDSALYLCASSLAGSAGGPGETQYFGPGTRLLVL.

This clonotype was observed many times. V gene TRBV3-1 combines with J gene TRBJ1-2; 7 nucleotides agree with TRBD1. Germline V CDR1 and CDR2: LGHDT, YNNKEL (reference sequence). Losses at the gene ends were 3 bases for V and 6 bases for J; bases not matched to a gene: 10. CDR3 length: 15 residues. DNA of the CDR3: TGTGCCAGCAGCCAGCCCGGGACAGCTAAAAATGGCTACACCTTC. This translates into CASSQPGTAKNGYTF.

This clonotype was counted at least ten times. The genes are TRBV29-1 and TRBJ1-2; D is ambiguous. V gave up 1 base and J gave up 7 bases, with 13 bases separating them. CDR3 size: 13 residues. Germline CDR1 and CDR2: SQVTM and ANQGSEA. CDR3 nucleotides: TGCAGCGTTGAAGCTCTAGGGTCTGTTGGCTACACCTTC. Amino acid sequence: CSVEALGSVGYTF.

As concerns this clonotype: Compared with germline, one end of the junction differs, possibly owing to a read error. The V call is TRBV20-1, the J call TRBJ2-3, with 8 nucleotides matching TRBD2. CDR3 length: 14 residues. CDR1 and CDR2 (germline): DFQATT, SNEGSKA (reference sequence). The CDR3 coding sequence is TGCAGTGCTAGTCTTCGGGGGGGCCGAGATACGCATTATTTT. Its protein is CSASLRGGRDTHYF.

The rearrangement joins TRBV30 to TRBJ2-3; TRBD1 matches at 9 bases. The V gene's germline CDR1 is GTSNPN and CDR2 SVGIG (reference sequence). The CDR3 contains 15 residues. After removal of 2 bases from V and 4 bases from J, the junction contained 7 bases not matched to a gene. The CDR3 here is CAWSPGDRDSDTQYF. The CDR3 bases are TGTGCCTGGAGTCCCGGGGACAGGGATTCAGATACGCAGTATTTT.

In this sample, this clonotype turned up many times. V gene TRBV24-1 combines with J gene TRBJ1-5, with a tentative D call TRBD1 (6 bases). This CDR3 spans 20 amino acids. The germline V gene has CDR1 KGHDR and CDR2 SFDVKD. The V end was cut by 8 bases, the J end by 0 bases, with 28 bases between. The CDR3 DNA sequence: TGTGCCACCATCCGGGGCAGGGGACGTGGTCCTGGTTATAGCAATCAGCCCCAGCATTTT. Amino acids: CATIRGRGRGPGYSNQPQHF.

The CDR3 nucleotides are TGTGCCATCAGGGGGACTAGCGAGTCAGAGACCCAGTACTTC. Translated: CAIRGTSESETQYF. The chain carries TRBV10-3 and TRBJ2-5, with TRBD2 matching 10 bases. The CDR3 is 14 amino acids. Germline V gene sequence: CDR1 ENHRY, CDR2 SYGVKD. V was pared by 6 bases and J by 4 bases, with 5 bases of the junction left unmatched.

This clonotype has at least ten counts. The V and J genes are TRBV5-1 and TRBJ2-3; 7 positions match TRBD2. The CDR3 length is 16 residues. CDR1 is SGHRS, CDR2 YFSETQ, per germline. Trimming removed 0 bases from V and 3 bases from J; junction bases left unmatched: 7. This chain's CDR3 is CASSLALAVRTDTQYF. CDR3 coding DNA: TGCGCCAGCAGCTTGGCTCTAGCGGTAAGGACAGATACGCAGTATTTT.

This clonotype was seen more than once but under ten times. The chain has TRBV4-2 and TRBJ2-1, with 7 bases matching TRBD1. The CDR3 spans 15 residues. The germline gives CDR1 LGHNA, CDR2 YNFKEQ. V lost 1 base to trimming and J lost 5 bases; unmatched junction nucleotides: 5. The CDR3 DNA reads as TGTGCCAGCAGCCAAGGGACAGGACCTGACAATGAGCAGTTCTTC. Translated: CASSQGTGPDNEQFF.

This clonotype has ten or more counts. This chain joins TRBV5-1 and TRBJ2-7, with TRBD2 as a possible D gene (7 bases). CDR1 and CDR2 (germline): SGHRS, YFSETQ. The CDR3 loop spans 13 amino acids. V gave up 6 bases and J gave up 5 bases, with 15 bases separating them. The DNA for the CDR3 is TGCGCCAGCAACTTCGGGGGGCTCGACGAGCAGTACTTC. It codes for CASNFGGLDEQYF.

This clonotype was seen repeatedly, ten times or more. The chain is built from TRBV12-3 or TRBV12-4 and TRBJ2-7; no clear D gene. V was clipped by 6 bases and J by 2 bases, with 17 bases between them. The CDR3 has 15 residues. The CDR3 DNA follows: TGTGCCAGCAGCCGAGTAGAGACTTCCACCTACGAGCAGTACTTC. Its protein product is CASSRVETSTYEQYF.

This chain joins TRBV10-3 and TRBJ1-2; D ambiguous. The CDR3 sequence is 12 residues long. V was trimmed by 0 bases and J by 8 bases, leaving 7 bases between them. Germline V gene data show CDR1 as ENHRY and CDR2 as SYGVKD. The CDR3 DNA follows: TGTGCCATCAGTGAGTCGAGTCGCGGCTACACCTTC. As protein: CAISESSRGYTF.

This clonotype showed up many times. CDR3 nucleotide sequence: TGCGCCAGCAGCTCGCTACAGGGGGCGCATACTGAAGCTTTCTTT. Translated: CASSSLQGAHTEAFF. V is TRBV5-1 and J is TRBJ1-1; TRBD1 aligns across 9 bases. This CDR3 has 15 residues. Trimming cost V 3 bases and J 5 bases; bases outside gene matches: 8. Germline V gives CDR1 SGHRS, CDR2 YFSETQ.

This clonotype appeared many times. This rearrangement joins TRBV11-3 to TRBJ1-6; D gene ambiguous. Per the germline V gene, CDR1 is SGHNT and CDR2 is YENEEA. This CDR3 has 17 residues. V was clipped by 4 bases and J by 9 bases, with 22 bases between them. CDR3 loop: CASSYRVSPEGSSPLHF. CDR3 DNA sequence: TGTGCCAGCAGCTATAGGGTGTCTCCCGAAGGGAGTTCACCCCTCCACTTT.